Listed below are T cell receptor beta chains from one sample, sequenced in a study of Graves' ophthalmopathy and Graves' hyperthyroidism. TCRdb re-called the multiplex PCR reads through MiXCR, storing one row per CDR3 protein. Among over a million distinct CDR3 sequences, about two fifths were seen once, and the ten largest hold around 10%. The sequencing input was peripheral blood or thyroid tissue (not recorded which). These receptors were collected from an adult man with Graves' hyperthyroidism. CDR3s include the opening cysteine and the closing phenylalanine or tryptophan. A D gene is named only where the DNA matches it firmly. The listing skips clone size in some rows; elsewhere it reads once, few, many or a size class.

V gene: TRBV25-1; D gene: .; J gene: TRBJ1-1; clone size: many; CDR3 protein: CASSELPSLTEAFF; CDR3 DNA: TGTGCCAGCAGTGAATTACCGAGCCTCACTGAAGCTTTCTTT
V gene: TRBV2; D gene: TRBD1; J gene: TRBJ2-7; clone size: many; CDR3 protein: CASSGDRGSEQYF; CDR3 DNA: TGTGCCAGCAGTGGAGACAGGGGAAGCGAGCAGTACTTC
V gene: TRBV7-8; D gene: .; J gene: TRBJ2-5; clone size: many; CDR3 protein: CASSTHLEGETQYF; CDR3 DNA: TGTGCCAGCAGCACCCACCTGGAGGGAGAGACCCAGTACTTC
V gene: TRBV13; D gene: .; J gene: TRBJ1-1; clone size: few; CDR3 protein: CASSLGGGLGFFGTEAFF; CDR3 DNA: TGTGCCAGCAGCTTAGGGGGGGGCTTGGGCTTTTTCGGCACTGAAGCTTTCTTT
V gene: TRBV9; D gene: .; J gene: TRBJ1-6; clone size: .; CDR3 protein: CASSVERGSTLHF; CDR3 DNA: TGTGCCAGCAGCGTGGAACGGGGCTCGACCCTCCACTTT
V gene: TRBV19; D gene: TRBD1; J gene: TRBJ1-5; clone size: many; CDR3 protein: CASTPGQGRQPQHF; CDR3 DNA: TGTGCCAGTACCCCGGGACAGGGTCGGCAGCCCCAGCATTTT
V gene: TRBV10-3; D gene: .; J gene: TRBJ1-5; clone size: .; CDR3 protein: CASPRPYSNQPQHF; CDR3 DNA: TGTGCCAGCCCGAGGCCCTATAGCAATCAGCCCCAGCATTTT
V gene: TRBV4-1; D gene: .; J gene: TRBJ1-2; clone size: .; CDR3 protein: CASSQDPSTDRANYGYTF; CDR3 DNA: TGCGCCAGCAGCCAAGACCCCTCGACGGACAGAGCTAACTATGGCTACACCTTC
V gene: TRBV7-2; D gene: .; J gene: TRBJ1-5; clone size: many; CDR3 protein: CASSTDRISNQPQHF; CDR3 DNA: TGTGCCAGCAGCACCGACAGGATTAGCAATCAGCCCCAGCATTTT
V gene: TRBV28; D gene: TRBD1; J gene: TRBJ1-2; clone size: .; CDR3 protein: CASSSSDRDDYGYTF; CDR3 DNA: TGTGCCAGCAGTTCATCTGACAGGGATGACTATGGCTACACCTTC
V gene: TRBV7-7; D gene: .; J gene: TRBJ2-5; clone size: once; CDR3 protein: CASSHIPGRLPTRETQYF; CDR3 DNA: TGTGCCAGCAGCCACATTCCCGGGAGACTACCAACTAGGGAGACCCAGTACTTC
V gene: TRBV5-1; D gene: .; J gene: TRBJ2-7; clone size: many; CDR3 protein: CASSLVSGRPYEQYF; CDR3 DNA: TGCGCCAGCAGCTTGGTATCAGGGCGTCCCTACGAGCAGTACTTC
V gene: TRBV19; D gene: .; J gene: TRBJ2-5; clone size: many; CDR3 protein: CASMEGRTQYF; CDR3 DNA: TGTGCCAGTATGGAGGGTCGGACCCAGTACTTC
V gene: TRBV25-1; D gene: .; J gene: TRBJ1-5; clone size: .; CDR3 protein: CASSPSTGSVNQPQHF; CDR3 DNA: TGTGCCAGCAGTCCCTCCACAGGGTCGGTGAATCAGCCCCAGCATTTT
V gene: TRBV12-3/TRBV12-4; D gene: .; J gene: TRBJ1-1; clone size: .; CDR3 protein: CASSLMVAEAFF; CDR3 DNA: TGTGCCAGCAGTTTAATGGTGGCTGAAGCTTTCTTT
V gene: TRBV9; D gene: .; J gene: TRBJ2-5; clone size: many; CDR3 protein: CASSVEGPAETQYF; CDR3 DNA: TGTGCCAGCAGCGTAGAGGGGCCCGCAGAGACCCAGTACTTC
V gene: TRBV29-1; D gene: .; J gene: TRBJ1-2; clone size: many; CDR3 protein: CSVPTGSYGYTF; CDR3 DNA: TGCAGCGTACCGACAGGAAGCTATGGCTACACCTTC
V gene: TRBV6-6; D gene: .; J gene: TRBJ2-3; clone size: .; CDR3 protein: CASTQPSTDTQYF; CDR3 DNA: TGTGCCAGCACCCAGCCCAGCACAGATACGCAGTATTTT
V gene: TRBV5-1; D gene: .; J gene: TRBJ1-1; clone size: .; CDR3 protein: CASSLDWGAEAFF; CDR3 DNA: TGCGCCAGCAGCTTGGACTGGGGGGCTGAAGCTTTCTTT
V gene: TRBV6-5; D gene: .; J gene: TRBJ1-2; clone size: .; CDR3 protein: CASSPPGGGGGYTF; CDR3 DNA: TGTGCCAGCAGCCCCCCCGGCGGCGGTGGAGGCTACACCTTC
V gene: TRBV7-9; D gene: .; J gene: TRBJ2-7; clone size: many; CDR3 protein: CASSSGWERSYEQYF; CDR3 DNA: TGTGCCAGCAGCTCGGGGTGGGAGCGCTCCTACGAGCAGTACTTC
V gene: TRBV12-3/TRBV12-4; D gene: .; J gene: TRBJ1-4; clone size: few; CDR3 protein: CASNSRERGTPGEKLFF; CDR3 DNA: TGTGCCAGCAACTCCCGAGAACGGGGCACCCCAGGTGAAAAACTGTTTTTT
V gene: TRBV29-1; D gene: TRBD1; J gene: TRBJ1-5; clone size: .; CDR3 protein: CSVAKGGAQPQHF; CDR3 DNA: TGCAGCGTTGCTAAAGGGGGCGCACAGCCCCAGCATTTT
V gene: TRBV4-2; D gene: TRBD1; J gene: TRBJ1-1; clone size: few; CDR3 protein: CASSIRDRGFTEAFF; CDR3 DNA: TGTGCCAGCAGCATCCGGGACAGGGGTTTCACTGAAGCTTTCTTT
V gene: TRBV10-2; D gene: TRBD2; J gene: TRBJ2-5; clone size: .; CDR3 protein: CASSAGLAGGSGHGTQYF; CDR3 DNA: TGCGCCAGCAGTGCCGGACTAGCGGGGGGCTCTGGCCACGGGACCCAGTACTTC
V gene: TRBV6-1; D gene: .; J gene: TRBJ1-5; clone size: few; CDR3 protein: CASSDLDDSNQPQHF; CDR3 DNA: TGTGCCAGCAGTGATTTGGACGATAGCAATCAGCCCCAGCATTTT
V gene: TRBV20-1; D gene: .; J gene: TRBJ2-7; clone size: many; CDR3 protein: CSAGWSSASRYEQYF; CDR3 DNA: TGCAGTGCTGGGTGGTCCTCCGCGTCGCGATACGAGCAGTACTTC
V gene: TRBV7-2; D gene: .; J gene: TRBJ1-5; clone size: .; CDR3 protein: CASSVARDGSQPQHF; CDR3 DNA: TGTGCCAGCAGCGTCGCCCGGGACGGGAGTCAGCCCCAGCATTTT
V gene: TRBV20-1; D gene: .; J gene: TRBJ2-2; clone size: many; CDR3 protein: CSARGPLNTGELFF; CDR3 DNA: TGCAGTGCTAGGGGACCACTGAACACCGGGGAGCTGTTTTTT
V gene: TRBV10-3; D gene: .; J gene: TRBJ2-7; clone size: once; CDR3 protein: CASSYSRRTHSYEQYF; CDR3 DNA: TGTGCCAGCAGTTACTCGAGGCGGACCCACTCCTACGAGCAGTACTTC
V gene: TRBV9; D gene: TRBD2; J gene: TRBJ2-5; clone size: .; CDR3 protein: CASSKNRPTSGGASQETQYF; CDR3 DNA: TGTGCCAGCAGCAAAAATCGTCCCACTAGCGGGGGGGCGAGCCAAGAGACCCAGTACTTC
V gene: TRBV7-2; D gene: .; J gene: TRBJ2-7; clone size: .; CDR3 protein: CASRISGFVGTTQQYF; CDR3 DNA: TGTGCCAGCAGGATCTCAGGGTTTGTGGGAACTACGCAGCAGTACTTC
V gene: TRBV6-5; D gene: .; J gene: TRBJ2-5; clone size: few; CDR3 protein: CASRRWGDETQYF; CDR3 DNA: TGTGCCAGCAGACGGTGGGGGGATGAGACCCAGTACTTC
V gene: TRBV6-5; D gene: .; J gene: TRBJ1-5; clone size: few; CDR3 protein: CASNTGSGNQPQHF; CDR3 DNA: TGTGCCAGCAATACAGGGTCGGGCAATCAGCCCCAGCATTTT
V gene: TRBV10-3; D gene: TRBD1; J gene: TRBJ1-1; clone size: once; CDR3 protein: CASSEGTGVMNTEAFF; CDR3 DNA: TGTGCCAGCAGTGAAGGGACAGGGGTCATGAACACTGAAGCTTTCTTT
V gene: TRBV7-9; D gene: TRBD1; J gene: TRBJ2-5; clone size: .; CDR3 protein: CASSQDGQGSQTQYF; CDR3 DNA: TGTGCCAGCAGCCAAGACGGACAGGGGTCGCAGACCCAGTACTTC
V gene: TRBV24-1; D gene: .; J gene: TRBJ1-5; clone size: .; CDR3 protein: CATSDTGGQNQPQHF; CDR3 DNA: TGTGCCACCAGTGATACCGGGGGGCAGAATCAGCCCCAGCATTTT
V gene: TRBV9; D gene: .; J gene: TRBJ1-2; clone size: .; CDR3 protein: CAISTRTEGYTF; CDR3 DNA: TGTGCCATCAGCACCCGGACAGAGGGCTACACCTTC
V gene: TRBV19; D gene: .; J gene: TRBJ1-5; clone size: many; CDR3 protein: CASSIELGRGADQPQHF; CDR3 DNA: TGTGCCAGTAGTATAGAGTTGGGCAGGGGAGCCGATCAGCCCCAGCATTTT
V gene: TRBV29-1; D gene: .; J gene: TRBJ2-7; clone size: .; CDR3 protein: CSVEMTGNSYEQYF; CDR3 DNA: TGCAGCGTTGAGATGACAGGTAACTCCTACGAGCAGTACTTC
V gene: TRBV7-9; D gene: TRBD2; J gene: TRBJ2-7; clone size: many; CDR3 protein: CASSLAGEVEQYF; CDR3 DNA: TGTGCCAGCAGCCTAGCGGGAGAGGTGGAGCAGTACTTC
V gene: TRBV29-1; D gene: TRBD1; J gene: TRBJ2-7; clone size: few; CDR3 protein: CSVETGDGEQYF; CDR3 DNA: TGCAGCGTTGAGACAGGGGACGGGGAGCAGTACTTC
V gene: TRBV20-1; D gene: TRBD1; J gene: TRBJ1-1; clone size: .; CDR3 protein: CSARDPLDRIKAFF; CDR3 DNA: TGCAGTGCTAGAGATCCATTGGACAGGATAAAAGCTTTCTTT
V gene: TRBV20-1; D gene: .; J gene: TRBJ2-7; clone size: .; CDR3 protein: CSARDLKGQRNEQYF; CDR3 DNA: TGCAGTGCTAGAGATCTAAAAGGCCAGAGAAACGAGCAGTACTTC
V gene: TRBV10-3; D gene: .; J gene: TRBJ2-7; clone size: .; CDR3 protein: CASSLSPGRSYEQYF; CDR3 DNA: TGTGCCAGCAGTTTATCCCCTGGGAGGTCCTACGAGCAGTACTTC
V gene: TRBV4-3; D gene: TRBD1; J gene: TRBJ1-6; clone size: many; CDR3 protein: CASSQARQGVSPLHF; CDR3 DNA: TGCGCCAGCAGCCAAGCTAGACAGGGTGTTTCACCCCTCCACTTT
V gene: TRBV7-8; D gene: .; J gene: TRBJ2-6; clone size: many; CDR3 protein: CASSLDVSGSGANVLTF; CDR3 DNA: TGTGCCAGCAGCTTGGATGTCTCCGGCTCTGGGGCCAACGTCCTGACTTTC
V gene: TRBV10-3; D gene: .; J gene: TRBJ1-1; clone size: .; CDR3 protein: CATEKAFF; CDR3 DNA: TGTGCCACGGAAAAAGCTTTCTTT
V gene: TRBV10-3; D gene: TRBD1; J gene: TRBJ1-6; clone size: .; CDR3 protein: CAIKPGTGSNSPLHF; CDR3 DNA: TGTGCCATCAAACCCGGGACAGGGAGCAATTCACCCCTCCACTTT
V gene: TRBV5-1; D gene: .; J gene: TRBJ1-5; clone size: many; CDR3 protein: CASRGDEYNQPQHF; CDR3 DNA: TGCGCCAGCAGAGGGGACGAATACAATCAGCCCCAGCATTTT